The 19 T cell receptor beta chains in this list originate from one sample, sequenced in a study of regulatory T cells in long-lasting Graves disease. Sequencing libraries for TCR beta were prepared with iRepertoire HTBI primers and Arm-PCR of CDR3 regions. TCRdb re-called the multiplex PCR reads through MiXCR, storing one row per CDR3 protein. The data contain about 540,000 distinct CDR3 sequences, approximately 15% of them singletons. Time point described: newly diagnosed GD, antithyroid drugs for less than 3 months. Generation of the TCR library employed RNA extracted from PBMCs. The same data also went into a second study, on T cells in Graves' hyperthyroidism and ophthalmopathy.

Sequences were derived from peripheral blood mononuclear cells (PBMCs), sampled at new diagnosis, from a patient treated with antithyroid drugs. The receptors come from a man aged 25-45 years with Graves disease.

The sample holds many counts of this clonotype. CDR3 nucleotides: TGTGCCAGCAGCCGAGGGCAGGAACTGTTTTTT. Amino acids: CASSRGQELFF. The chain links TRBV12-3 or TRBV12-4 to TRBJ1-4; D remains ambiguous. V was clipped by 6 bases and J by 12 bases, with 11 bases between them. The CDR3 sequence is 11 residues long.

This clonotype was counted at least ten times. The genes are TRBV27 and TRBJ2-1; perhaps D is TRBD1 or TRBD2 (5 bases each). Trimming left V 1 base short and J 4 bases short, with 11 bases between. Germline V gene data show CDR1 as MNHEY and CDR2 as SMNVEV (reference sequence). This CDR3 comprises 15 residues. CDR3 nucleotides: TGTGCCAGCAGTTTATGGGCTGGGGGTTACAATGAGCAGTTCTTC. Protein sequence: CASSLWAGGYNEQFF.

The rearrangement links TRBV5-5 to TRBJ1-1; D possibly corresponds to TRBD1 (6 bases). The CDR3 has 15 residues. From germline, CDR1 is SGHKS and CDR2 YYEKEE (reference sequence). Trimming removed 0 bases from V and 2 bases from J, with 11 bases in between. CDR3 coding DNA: TGTGCCAGCAGCTTGGAATACAGGGTTAACACTGAAGCTTTCTTT. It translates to CASSLEYRVNTEAFF.

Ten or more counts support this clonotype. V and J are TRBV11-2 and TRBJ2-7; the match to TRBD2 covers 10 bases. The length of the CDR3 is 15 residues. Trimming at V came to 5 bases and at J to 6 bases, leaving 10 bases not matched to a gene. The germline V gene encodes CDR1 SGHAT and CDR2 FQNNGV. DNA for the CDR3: TGTGCCAGCAGCCCCCGGGCTAGCGGGAGTGGCGAGCAGTACTTC. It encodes CASSPRASGSGEQYF.

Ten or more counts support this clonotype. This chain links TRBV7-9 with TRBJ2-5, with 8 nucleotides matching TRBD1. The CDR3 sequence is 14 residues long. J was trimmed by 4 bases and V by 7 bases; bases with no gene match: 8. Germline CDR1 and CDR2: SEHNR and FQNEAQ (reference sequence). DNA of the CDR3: TGTGCCAGCACTGGACAGGGTGGGCGAGAGACCCAGTACTTC. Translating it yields CASTGQGGRETQYF.

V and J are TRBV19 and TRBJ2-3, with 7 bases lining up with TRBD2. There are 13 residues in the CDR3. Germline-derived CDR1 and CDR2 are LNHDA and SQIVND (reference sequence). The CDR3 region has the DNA TGTGCAGTGGGTGCGGGAGTGACAGATACGCAGTATTTT. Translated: CAVGAGVTDTQYF. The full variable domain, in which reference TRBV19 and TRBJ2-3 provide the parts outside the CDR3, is DGGITQSPKYLFRKEGQNVTLSCEQNLNHDAMYWYRQDPGQGLRLIYYSQIVNDFQKGDIAEGYSVSREKKESFPLTVTSAQKNPTAFYLCAVGAGVTDTQYFGPGTRLTVL.

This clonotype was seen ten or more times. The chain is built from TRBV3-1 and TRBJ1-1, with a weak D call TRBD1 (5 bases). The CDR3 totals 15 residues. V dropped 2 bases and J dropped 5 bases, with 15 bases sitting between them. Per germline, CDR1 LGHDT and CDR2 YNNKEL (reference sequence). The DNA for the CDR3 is TGTGCCAGCAGCCAACTCTCCTACGCAGGGACTGAAGCTTTCTTT. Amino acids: CASSQLSYAGTEAFF.

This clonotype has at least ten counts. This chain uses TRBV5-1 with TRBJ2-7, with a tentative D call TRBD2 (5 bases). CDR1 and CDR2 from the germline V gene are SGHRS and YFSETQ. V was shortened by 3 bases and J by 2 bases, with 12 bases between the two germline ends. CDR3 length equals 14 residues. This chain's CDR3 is CASSWTGGTYEQYF. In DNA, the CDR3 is TGCGCCAGCAGCTGGACTGGCGGCACCTACGAGCAGTACTTC.

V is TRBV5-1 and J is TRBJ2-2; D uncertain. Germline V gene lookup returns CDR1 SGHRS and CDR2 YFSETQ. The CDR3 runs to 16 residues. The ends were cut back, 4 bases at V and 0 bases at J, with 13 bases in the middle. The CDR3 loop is CASSGTRSANTGELFF. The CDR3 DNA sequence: TGCGCCAGCAGCGGTACACGGAGCGCGAACACCGGGGAGCTGTTTTTT.

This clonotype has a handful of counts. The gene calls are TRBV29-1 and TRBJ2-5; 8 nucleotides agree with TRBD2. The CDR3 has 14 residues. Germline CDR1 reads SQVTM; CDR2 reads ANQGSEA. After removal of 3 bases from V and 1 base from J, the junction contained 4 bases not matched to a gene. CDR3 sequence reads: CSVESGGVQETQYF. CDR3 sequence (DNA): TGCAGCGTTGAGTCCGGGGGGGTCCAAGAGACCCAGTACTTC.

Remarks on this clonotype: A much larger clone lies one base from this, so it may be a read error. The CDR3 bases are TGTGCCAGCAGCAAAAGACAGGGGGCCTACAATGAGCAGTACTTC. Protein sequence: CASSKRQGAYNEQYF. This sequence joins TRBV7-9 and TRBJ2-4, with TRBD1 identical over 10 bases. The V gene end was trimmed by 5 bases and the J gene end by 13 bases; junction bases not matched to a gene: 14. CDR3 size: 15 residues. CDR1 and CDR2 from the germline V gene are SEHNR and FQNEAQ (reference sequence).

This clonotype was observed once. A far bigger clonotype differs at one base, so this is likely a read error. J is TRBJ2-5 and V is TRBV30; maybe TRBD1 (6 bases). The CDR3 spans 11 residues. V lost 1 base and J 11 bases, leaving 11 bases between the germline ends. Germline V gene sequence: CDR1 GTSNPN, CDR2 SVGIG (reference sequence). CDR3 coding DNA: TGTGCCTGGAGTGAGAGACAGGAGCAGTACTTC. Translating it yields CAWSERQEQYF.

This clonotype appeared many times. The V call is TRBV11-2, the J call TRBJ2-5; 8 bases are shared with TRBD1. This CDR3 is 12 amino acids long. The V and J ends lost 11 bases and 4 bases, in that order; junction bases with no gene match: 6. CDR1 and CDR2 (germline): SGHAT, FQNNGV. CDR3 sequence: CASRTGRETQYF. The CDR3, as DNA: TGTGCCTCACGGACAGGGAGAGAGACCCAGTACTTC.

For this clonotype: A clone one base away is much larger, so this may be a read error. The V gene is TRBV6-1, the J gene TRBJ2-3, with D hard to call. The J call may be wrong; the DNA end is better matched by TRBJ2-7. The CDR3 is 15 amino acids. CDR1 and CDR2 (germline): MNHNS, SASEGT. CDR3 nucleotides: TGTGCCAGCAGTGAACGTGGCAGCCCCTACAATGAGCAGTACTTC. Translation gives CASSERGSPYNEQYF.

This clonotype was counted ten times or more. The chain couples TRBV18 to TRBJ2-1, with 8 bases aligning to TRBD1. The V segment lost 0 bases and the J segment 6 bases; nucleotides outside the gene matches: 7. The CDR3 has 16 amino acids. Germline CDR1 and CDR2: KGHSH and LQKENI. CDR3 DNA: TGTGCCAGCTCACCACCCGGACAGGGTCGGGGCAATGAGCAGTTCTTC. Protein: CASSPPGQGRGNEQFF.

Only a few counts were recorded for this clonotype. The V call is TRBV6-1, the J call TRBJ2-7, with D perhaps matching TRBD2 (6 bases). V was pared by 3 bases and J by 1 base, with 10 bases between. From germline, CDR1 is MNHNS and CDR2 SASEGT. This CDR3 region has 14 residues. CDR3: CASSDSAGSYEQYF. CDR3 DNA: TGTGCCAGCAGTGACAGTGCGGGGTCCTACGAGCAGTACTTC.

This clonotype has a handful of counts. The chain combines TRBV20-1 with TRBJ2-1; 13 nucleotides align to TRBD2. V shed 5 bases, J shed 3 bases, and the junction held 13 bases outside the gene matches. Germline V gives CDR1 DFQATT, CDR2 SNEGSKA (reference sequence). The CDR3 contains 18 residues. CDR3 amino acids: CSASLIRGLAGYYNEQFF. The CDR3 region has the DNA TGCAGTGCTTCCTTAATCCGGGGACTAGCGGGATACTACAATGAGCAGTTCTTC.

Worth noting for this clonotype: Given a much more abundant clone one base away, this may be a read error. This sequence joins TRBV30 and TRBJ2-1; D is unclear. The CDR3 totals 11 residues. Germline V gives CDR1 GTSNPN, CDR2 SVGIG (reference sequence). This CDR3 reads CAWTVRNEQLF. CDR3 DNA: TGTGCCTGGACAGTGAGGAATGAGCAGCTCTTC.

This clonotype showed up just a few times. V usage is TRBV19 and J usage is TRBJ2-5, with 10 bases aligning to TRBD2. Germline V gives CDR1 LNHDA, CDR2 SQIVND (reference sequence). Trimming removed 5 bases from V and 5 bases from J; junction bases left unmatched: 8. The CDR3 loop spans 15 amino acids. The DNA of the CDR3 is TGTGCCAGTAGTGGCCTAGCGGGAGAGGGCGAGACCCAGTACTTC. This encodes CASSGLAGEGETQYF.